One and the same sample provided the 10 T cell receptor beta chains below, sequenced in a study of blood T cell repertoires in COVID-19. Profiling relied on immunoSEQ multiplex PCR, and the TCRdb table lists in-frame clones only, not all of them. The data hold some 330,000 clones, with roughly 90% observed a single time. Sequencing input: peripheral blood. The origin of the receptors is a woman in her forties or fifties with active or convalescent COVID-19.

This clone was recorded once. V and J are TRBV19 and TRBJ2-6; no reliable D call. Trimming stripped 5 bases from V and 3 bases from J, with 5 bases between. The CDR3 length is 13 residues. Germline V gene lookup returns CDR1 LNHDA and CDR2 SQIVND (reference sequence). CDR3 sequence: CASSFRGANVLTF. The CDR3 nucleotides read TGTGCCAGTAGTTTCCGTGGGGCCAACGTCCTGACTTTC.

The chain uses TRBV18 and TRBJ1-2; D is perhaps TRBD1 (5 bases). Between the trimmed V and J ends, which lost 6 bases and 2 bases, there was a span of 13 bases. This CDR3 comprises 14 residues. Germline CDR1 is KGHSH and CDR2 is LQKENI. The CDR3 protein is CASSPATDNYGYTF. The CDR3 DNA sequence: TGTGCCAGCTCCCCTGCGACAGACAACTATGGCTACACCTTC.

The genes are TRBV6-5 and TRBJ1-4, with 7 bases fitting TRBD1. Trimming removed 6 bases from V and 5 bases from J; junction bases left unmatched: 6. This CDR3 comprises 14 residues. Germline V gene sequence: CDR1 MNHEY, CDR2 SVGAGI. CDR3 nucleotide sequence: TGTGCCAGCAGCTGGGACAGAAAAAATGAAAAACTGTTTTTT. It codes for CASSWDRKNEKLFF.

The CDR3 coding sequence is TGTGCCACCAGTGACGTTGCAGGCACGCGCTCTGGAAACACCATATATTTT. Protein: CATSDVAGTRSGNTIYF. This chain uses TRBV24-1 with TRBJ1-3; D unresolved. Germline CDR1 KGHDR, CDR2 SFDVKD. Trimming pared 4 bases from V and 0 bases from J, leaving 15 bases between. CDR3 length: 17 residues.

The chain uses TRBV4-1 and TRBJ2-7; 11 bases are shared with TRBD2. The CDR3 runs 15 residues. Trimming removed 3 bases from V and 0 bases from J; junction bases left unmatched: 1. Per the germline V gene, CDR1 is MGHRA and CDR2 is YSYEKL. The CDR3 sequence is CASSQGLAASYEQYF. As DNA, the CDR3 is TGCGCCAGCAGCCAGGGACTAGCGGCCTCCTACGAGCAGTACTTC.

The V gene is TRBV19, the J gene TRBJ2-7; TRBD2 aligns across 12 bases. The length of the CDR3 is 16 residues. The V segment lost 5 bases and the J segment 3 bases; nucleotides outside the gene matches: 8. Germline V gene data show CDR1 as LNHDA and CDR2 as SQIVND (reference sequence). CDR3 protein: CASSPATSGRSYEQYF. In DNA form, the CDR3 reads TGTGCCAGTAGTCCAGCGACTAGCGGGAGAAGCTACGAGCAGTACTTC.

The CDR3 here is CASSPMGTAYEQYF. DNA for the CDR3: TGTGCCAGCAGCCCCATGGGGACAGCCTACGAGCAGTACTTC. J is TRBJ2-7 and V is TRBV27, with TRBD1 matching 7 bases. The CDR3 contains 14 residues. The germline V gene has CDR1 MNHEY and CDR2 SMNVEV (reference sequence). V was pared by 6 bases and J by 2 bases, with 7 bases of the junction left unmatched.

This clone was seen more than once but under ten times. The chain combines TRBV2 with TRBJ2-3; tentative D call: TRBD2 (5 bases). CDR1 and CDR2 from the germline V gene are SNHLY and FYNNEI. CDR3 length: 12 amino acids. The V gene lost 5 bases and the J gene lost 6 bases, with 9 bases spanning the gap. CDR3 sequence: CASSPGLDTQYF. CDR3 DNA sequence: TGTGCCAGCAGTCCGGGGTTGGATACGCAGTATTTT.

The chain joins TRBV4-1 to TRBJ2-3; unclear D gene. V lost 5 bases to trimming and J lost 1 base, with 10 bases between them. This CDR3 spans 14 amino acids. CDR1 is MGHRA and CDR2 is YSYEKL in the germline V gene. The CDR3 nucleotides read TGCGCCAGCAGCAATAGCAGTCGCACAGATACGCAGTATTTT. It encodes CASSNSSRTDTQYF.

The rearrangement uses TRBV12-3 or TRBV12-4 and TRBJ2-5, with D perhaps TRBD1 (5 bases). V lost 7 bases and J 3 bases, leaving 12 bases between the germline ends. This CDR3 contains 13 residues. This CDR3 is CASTSSREETQYF. The CDR3 DNA follows: TGTGCCAGCACCAGCAGCAGGGAAGAGACCCAGTACTTC.